Listed below are T cell receptor beta chains from one sample, sequenced in a study of cytomegalovirus exposure and HLA in healthy donors. The assay was immunoSEQ multiplex PCR, and TCRdb's table has in-frame clones only and misses some. The data hold 100,000 to 150,000 clones, with roughly 78% observed a single time. Sample: PBMCs. These receptors came from a man in his thirties or forties in good health and CMV-seronegative. CDR3s include the opening cysteine and the closing phenylalanine or tryptophan. The D gene is left open where the match is weak. A row's size may be missing; if present it is once, few, many or a size class.

TRBV7-8,TRBJ1-2,NA,TRBD1,CASSLGTGGGYTF,TGTGCCAGCAGCCTCGGGACAGGGGGTGGCTACACCTTC
TRBV13,TRBJ2-7,NA,NA,CASSQGGPTYEQYF,TGTGCCAGCAGCCAGGGGGGCCCTACCTACGAGCAGTACTTC
TRBV6-4,TRBJ1-2,NA,TRBD1,CASSDSGQKENYGYTF,TGTGCCAGCAGTGACTCGGGACAGAAAGAGAACTATGGCTACACCTTC
TRBV7-9,TRBJ1-2,NA,TRBD1,CSSSFAGTGAFGYTF,TGTTCCAGCAGCTTCGCCGGGACAGGGGCATTTGGCTACACCTTC
TRBV6-5,TRBJ2-1,NA,NA,CASSYWGGASYNEQFF,TGTGCCAGCAGTTACTGGGGGGGGGCCTCCTACAATGAGCAGTTCTTC
TRBV9,TRBJ2-1,NA,NA,CASSVGAAYNEQFF,TGTGCCAGCAGCGTAGGGGCAGCCTACAATGAGCAGTTCTTC
TRBV28,TRBJ2-7,NA,NA,CASSPTATYEQYF,TGTGCCAGCAGCCCGACAGCTACCTACGAGCAGTACTTC
TRBV28,TRBJ1-4,NA,NA,CASRPGQTATNEKLFF,TGTGCCAGCAGACCTGGACAGACTGCAACTAATGAAAAACTGTTTTTT
TRBV6-5,TRBJ2-1,NA,TRBD2,CASSSLAGMIGQFF,TGTGCCAGCAGTTCCCTAGCGGGGATGATTGGGCAGTTCTTC
TRBV6-6,TRBJ2-3,NA,NA,CASSPTILIGTDTQYF,TGTGCCAGCAGCCCGACTATCCTAATCGGCACAGATACGCAGTATTTT
TRBV4-1,TRBJ2-7,NA,TRBD2,CASGSGGAYEQYF,TGCGCCAGCGGAAGCGGGGGCGCCTACGAGCAGTACTTC
TRBV6-5,TRBJ2-3,NA,NA,CASSGPQDTDTQYF,TGTGCCAGCAGTGGGCCACAGGACACAGATACGCAGTATTTT
TRBV9,TRBJ2-1,NA,TRBD2,CASSVETSGGAGSYNEQFF,TGTGCCAGCAGCGTAGAGACTAGCGGGGGGGCCGGGTCCTACAATGAGCAGTTCTTC
TRBV6-5,TRBJ2-2,NA,NA,CASSYSSHRVGELFF,TGTGCCAGCAGTTACTCGTCTCACAGGGTCGGGGAGCTGTTTTTT
TRBV6-1,TRBJ1-2,NA,TRBD1,CASGARGPYGYTF,TGTGCCAGCGGAGCGAGGGGGCCCTATGGCTACACCTTC
TRBV25-1,TRBJ2-3,NA,NA,CASSRTDTQYF,TGTGCCAGCAGTCGTACAGATACGCAGTATTTT
TRBV5-1,TRBJ2-5,NA,TRBD2,CASSYVGGGQETQYF,TGCGCCAGCAGCTATGTCGGGGGGGGACAAGAGACCCAGTACTTC
TRBV5-8,TRBJ2-6,NA,NA,CASSYRGTGANVLTF,TGTGCCAGCAGCTATAGGGGGACTGGGGCCAACGTCCTGACTTTC
TRBV5-5,TRBJ2-3,NA,NA,CASSRGTGSTDTQYF,TGTGCCAGCAGCCGGGGTACAGGGAGCACAGATACGCAGTATTTT
TRBV7-8,TRBJ2-6,NA,TRBD1,CASSLEYRGGGANVLTF,TGTGCCAGCAGCTTAGAATACAGGGGTGGTGGGGCCAACGTCCTGACTTTC
TRBV28,TRBJ2-5,NA,NA,CASSLYAGGLQETQYF,TGTGCCAGCAGTTTATACGCTGGGGGACTCCAAGAGACCCAGTACTTC
TRBV2,TRBJ2-7,few,TRBD1,CASRQGKISYEQYF,TGTGCCAGTAGACAGGGAAAAATCTCCTACGAGCAGTACTTC
TRBV6-1,TRBJ1-1,NA,NA,CAISESGGLVTEAFF,TGTGCCATCAGTGAGTCGGGGGGGCTTGTCACTGAAGCTTTCTTT
TRBV19,TRBJ1-6,NA,TRBD1,CASSMSSHGQGYDSPLHF,TGTGCCAGTAGTATGTCTTCCCACGGACAGGGTTACGATTCACCCCTCCACTTT
TRBV30,TRBJ2-7,once,NA,CAWRDNYEQYF,TGTGCCTGGAGAGACAACTACGAGCAGTACTTC
TRBV5-1,TRBJ1-2,few,NA,CASSLGRTVYGYTF,TGCGCCAGCAGCTTGGGACGGACTGTCTATGGCTACACCTTC
TRBV7-8,TRBJ1-2,few,NA,CASSPQEGRGDYGYTF,TGTGCCAGCAGCCCCCAGGAGGGTCGAGGGGACTATGGCTACACCTTC
TRBV7-8,TRBJ2-7,few,NA,CASSFSLFSSSYEQYF,TGTGCCAGCAGCTTTTCCCTGTTCTCTAGCTCCTACGAGCAGTACTTC
TRBV6-4,TRBJ1-3,NA,NA,CASSPGLFVDTIYF,TGTGCCAGCAGTCCAGGGTTGTTCGTTGACACCATATATTTT
TRBV18,TRBJ2-1,NA,TRBD2,CASSPLAGGHNEQFF,TGTGCCAGCTCACCTCTAGCGGGGGGTCACAATGAGCAGTTCTTC
TRBV28,TRBJ2-1,NA,NA,CASSSTGTNEDEQFF,TGTGCCAGCAGTTCGACCGGGACAAACGAAGATGAGCAGTTCTTC
TRBV5-1,TRBJ2-3,NA,TRBD2,CASSLGAGGRSAQYF,TGCGCCAGCAGCTTGGGTGCGGGGGGCCGGTCGGCGCAGTATTTT
TRBV7-9,TRBJ2-1,NA,TRBD1,CASSPWTGKENEQFF,TGTGCCAGCAGCCCCTGGACAGGGAAGGAAAATGAGCAGTTCTTC
TRBV30,TRBJ2-7,NA,NA,CAWTTGRSYEQYF,TGTGCCTGGACAACAGGACGCTCCTACGAGCAGTACTTC
TRBV4-1,TRBJ2-5,NA,NA,CASSLAGPETQYF,TGCGCCAGCAGCCTGGCAGGGCCCGAGACCCAGTACTTC
TRBV2,TRBJ2-1,NA,TRBD2,CASKTIQRGLAGATENEQFF,TGTGCCAGCAAAACCATCCAAAGAGGGCTAGCGGGGGCCACGGAGAATGAGCAGTTCTTC
TRBV4-2,TRBJ2-2,NA,TRBD1,CASSLSTGPNTGELFF,TGTGCCAGCAGCCTATCGACAGGGCCGAACACCGGGGAGCTGTTTTTT
TRBV7-3,TRBJ2-6,NA,NA,CASSSGAVANVLTF,TGTGCCAGCAGCTCAGGGGCGGTAGCCAACGTCCTGACTTTC
TRBV6-6,TRBJ1-1,few,NA,CASSYKGGTEAFF,TGTGCCAGCAGTTACAAGGGGGGGACTGAAGCTTTCTTT
TRBV12-5,TRBJ1-5,few,NA,CASGLLPPGGKASNQPQHF,TGTGCTAGTGGTTTGCTGCCCCCGGGGGGGAAGGCAAGCAATCAGCCCCAGCATTTT
TRBV7-3,TRBJ1-1,NA,NA,CASSQDTNTEAFF,TGTGCCAGCAGCCAGGACACGAACACTGAAGCTTTCTTT
TRBV13,TRBJ2-1,NA,NA,CASSLEPSDEQFF,TGTGCCAGCAGCTTAGAACCTAGTGATGAGCAGTTCTTC
TRBV11-1,TRBJ2-7,NA,TRBD1,CASLPRQGFSPETRYEQYF,TGTGCCAGCCTTCCCAGACAGGGTTTTTCCCCAGAAACGAGATACGAGCAGTACTTC
TRBV9,TRBJ2-5,NA,NA,CTTEGTQYF,TGCACAACAGAGGGGACCCAGTACTTC
TRBV5-1,TRBJ2-2,NA,TRBD1,CASSLGTGGTGELFF,TGCGCCAGCAGCCTAGGGACAGGGGGGACCGGGGAGCTGTTTTTT
TRBV27,TRBJ2-2,NA,NA,CASGPLNTGELFF,TGTGCCAGCGGGCCGTTGAACACCGGGGAGCTGTTTTTT
TRBV9,TRBJ2-2,NA,TRBD1,CASSPPYRGNTGELFF,TGTGCCAGCAGCCCCCCCTACAGGGGGAACACCGGGGAGCTGTTTTTT
TRBV4-3,TRBJ2-1,NA,TRBD2,CASSQRTSGEYNEQFF,TGCGCCAGCAGCCAGAGGACTAGCGGGGAGTACAATGAGCAGTTCTTC
TRBV5-1,TRBJ1-5,few,NA,CASSPEAGGNQPQHF,TGCGCCAGCAGCCCGGAGGCGGGAGGCAATCAGCCCCAGCATTTT
TRBV28,TRBJ2-7,NA,NA,CASKGQMATYEQYF,TGTGCCAGCAAAGGACAAATGGCCACCTACGAGCAGTACTTC
TRBV7-8,TRBJ2-5,NA,NA,CASSSNRLRRETQYF,TGTGCCAGCAGCTCTAACAGGTTGCGCAGAGAGACCCAGTACTTC